The sequence of this T cell receptor beta chain was determined in a study of cytomegalovirus exposure and HLA in healthy donors. Using immunoSEQ multiplex PCR, the repertoire was profiled, and TCRdb retains in-frame clones only, with some absent. The sample includes more than 85,000 clones, 88% of them seen just once. Germline CDR1 and CDR2: SGHRS and YFSETQ. The ends lost 4 bases at V and 8 bases at J; junction bases unmatched: 17. The CDR3 runs 19 residues. The source of this sequence is a woman aged 18-29 years in good health and CMV-seronegative. Sequencing was carried out using PBMCs. V usage is TRBV5-1 and J usage is TRBJ2-1, with TRBD2 matching 14 bases. The CDR3 nucleotides read TGCGCCAGCAGCCCTGCCGGACTAGCGGGAGGTCACCCCTTGGATGAGCAGTTCTTC. It codes for CASSPAGLAGGHPLDEQFF.